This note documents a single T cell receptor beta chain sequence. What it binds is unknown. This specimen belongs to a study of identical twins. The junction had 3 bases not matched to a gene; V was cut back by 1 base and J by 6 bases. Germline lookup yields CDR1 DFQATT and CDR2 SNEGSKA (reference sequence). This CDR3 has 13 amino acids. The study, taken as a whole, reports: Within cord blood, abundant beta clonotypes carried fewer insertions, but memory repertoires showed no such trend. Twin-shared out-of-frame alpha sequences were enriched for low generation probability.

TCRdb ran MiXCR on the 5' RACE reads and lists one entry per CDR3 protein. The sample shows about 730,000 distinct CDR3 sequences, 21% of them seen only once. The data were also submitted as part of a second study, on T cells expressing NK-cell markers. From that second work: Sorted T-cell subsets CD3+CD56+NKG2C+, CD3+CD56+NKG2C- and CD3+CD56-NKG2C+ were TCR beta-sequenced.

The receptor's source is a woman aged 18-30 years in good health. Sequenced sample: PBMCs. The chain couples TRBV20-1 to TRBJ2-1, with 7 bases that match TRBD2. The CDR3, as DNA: TGCAGTGCTAGAGGCAGCGGGATCAATGAGCAGTTCTTC. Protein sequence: CSARGSGINEQFF.